The 10 T cell receptor beta chains reported below all come from one sample, sequenced in a study of cytomegalovirus exposure and HLA in healthy donors. The PCR employed 60 Vbeta primers together with 13 Jbeta primers. Sequencing used immunoSEQ multiplex PCR; TCRdb keeps in-frame clones, though not all of them. The sample includes some 120,000 clones. Sequenced sample: PBMCs. Receptors were obtained from a man younger than 40 in good health and CMV-seronegative.

The gene calls are TRBV18 and TRBJ2-1, with 10 bases aligning to TRBD2. V shed 4 bases and J 0 bases; nucleotides not matched to a gene: 3. The CDR3 spans 16 residues. CDR1 and CDR2 (germline): KGHSH, LQKENI. CDR3 residues: CASSRTSGDSYNEQFF. The DNA of the CDR3 is TGTGCCAGCTCACGGACTAGCGGAGACTCCTACAATGAGCAGTTCTTC.

The CDR3 region is CASSFGQNYGYTF. The CDR3 DNA reads TGTGCCAGCAGCTTTGGACAAAACTATGGCTACACCTTC. This chain connects TRBV7-9 to TRBJ1-2, with a weak D call TRBD1 (5 bases). Germline V CDR1 and CDR2: SEHNR, FQNEAQ (reference sequence). Trimming shortened V by 3 bases and J by 2 bases, and 7 bases separated the two germline ends. CDR3 length equals 13 residues.

The chain combines TRBV28 with TRBJ2-7; 7 nucleotides agree with TRBD1. This CDR3 has 14 amino acids. The germline gives CDR1 MDHEN, CDR2 SYDVKM. The J segment lost 3 bases and the V segment lost 5 bases, leaving 7 bases of the junction unmatched. This CDR3 reads CASSPQGDRYEQYF. DNA of the CDR3: TGTGCCAGCAGTCCCCAGGGGGACCGCTACGAGCAGTACTTC. The entire variable domain, with the rest obtained from reference TRBV28 and TRBJ2-7, is as follows: DVKVTQSSRYLVKRTGEKVFLECVQDMDHENMFWYRQDPGLGLRLIYFSYDVKMKEKGDIPEGYSVSREKKERFSLILESASTNQTSMYLCASSPQGDRYEQYFGPGTRLTVT.

The chain is built from TRBV7-3 and TRBJ2-1, with D possibly matching TRBD1 (7 bases). In germline, CDR1 is SGHTA, CDR2 FQGTGA. Between the trimmed V and J ends, which lost 2 bases and 4 bases, there was a span of 15 bases. The CDR3 extends over 16 amino acids. CDR3 coding DNA: TGTGCCAGCAGCTTAGGAGACAGGGCGGGATACAATGAGCAGTTCTTC. Its protein product is CASSLGDRAGYNEQFF.

The genes are TRBV6-1 and TRBJ2-1; 9 bases match TRBD2. This CDR3 is built from 14 residues. V lost 3 bases to trimming and J lost 4 bases; unmatched junction nucleotides: 1. Per the germline V gene, CDR1 is MNHNS and CDR2 is SASEGT. This chain's CDR3 is CASSERGGYNEQFF. The CDR3 DNA reads as TGTGCCAGCAGTGAGCGGGGGGGGTACAATGAGCAGTTCTTC.

This chain connects TRBV2 to TRBJ1-1, with no clear D. Germline V lookup: CDR1 SNHLY, CDR2 FYNNEI. CDR3 size: 14 residues. With 10 bases removed from V and 1 base from J, the gap between germline ends came to 16 bases. This CDR3 reads CATSSRGKNTEAFF. The DNA for the CDR3 is TGTGCCACGTCCTCCCGCGGTAAGAACACTGAAGCTTTCTTT.

This rearrangement joins TRBV28 to TRBJ2-7; possibly TRBD2 for D (6 bases). The CDR3 consists of 19 residues. Trimming pared 7 bases from V and 0 bases from J, leaving 28 bases between. Germline V gene lookup returns CDR1 MDHEN and CDR2 SYDVKM. CDR3: CASTRLGLRQKEGSYEQYF. The CDR3 DNA sequence: TGTGCCAGCACCCGACTAGGGCTTCGACAGAAAGAAGGCTCCTACGAGCAGTACTTC.

The genes are TRBV7-2 and TRBJ2-5, with D tentatively TRBD2 (6 bases). Trimming took 1 base from V and 5 from J, leaving 14 bases between them. CDR1 SGHTA and CDR2 FQGNSA come from the germline V gene. This CDR3 comprises 15 residues. As DNA, the CDR3 is TGTGCCAGCAGCTTAGGGAGGCGCGGAGGGGAGACCCAGTACTTC. Translation: CASSLGRRGGETQYF.

This sequence joins TRBV11-2 and TRBJ1-4; D not certain. V lost 2 bases and J lost 7, with 11 bases in between. The CDR3 runs to 14 residues. The V gene's germline CDR1 is SGHAT and CDR2 FQNNGV. The CDR3 sequence is CASSLSRFGEKLFF. CDR3 DNA sequence: TGTGCCAGCAGCTTATCCAGGTTCGGTGAAAAACTGTTTTTT.

This chain connects TRBV7-6 to TRBJ2-7; 7 positions agree with TRBD2. This CDR3 comprises 14 residues. J was trimmed by 6 bases and V by 5 bases; bases with no gene match: 10. Germline loops: CDR1 SGHVS, CDR2 FNYEAQ. Written as DNA, the CDR3 is TGTGCCAGCAGCGTGGACTCAGCGGGGAGCGAGCAGTACTTC. Translating gives CASSVDSAGSEQYF.